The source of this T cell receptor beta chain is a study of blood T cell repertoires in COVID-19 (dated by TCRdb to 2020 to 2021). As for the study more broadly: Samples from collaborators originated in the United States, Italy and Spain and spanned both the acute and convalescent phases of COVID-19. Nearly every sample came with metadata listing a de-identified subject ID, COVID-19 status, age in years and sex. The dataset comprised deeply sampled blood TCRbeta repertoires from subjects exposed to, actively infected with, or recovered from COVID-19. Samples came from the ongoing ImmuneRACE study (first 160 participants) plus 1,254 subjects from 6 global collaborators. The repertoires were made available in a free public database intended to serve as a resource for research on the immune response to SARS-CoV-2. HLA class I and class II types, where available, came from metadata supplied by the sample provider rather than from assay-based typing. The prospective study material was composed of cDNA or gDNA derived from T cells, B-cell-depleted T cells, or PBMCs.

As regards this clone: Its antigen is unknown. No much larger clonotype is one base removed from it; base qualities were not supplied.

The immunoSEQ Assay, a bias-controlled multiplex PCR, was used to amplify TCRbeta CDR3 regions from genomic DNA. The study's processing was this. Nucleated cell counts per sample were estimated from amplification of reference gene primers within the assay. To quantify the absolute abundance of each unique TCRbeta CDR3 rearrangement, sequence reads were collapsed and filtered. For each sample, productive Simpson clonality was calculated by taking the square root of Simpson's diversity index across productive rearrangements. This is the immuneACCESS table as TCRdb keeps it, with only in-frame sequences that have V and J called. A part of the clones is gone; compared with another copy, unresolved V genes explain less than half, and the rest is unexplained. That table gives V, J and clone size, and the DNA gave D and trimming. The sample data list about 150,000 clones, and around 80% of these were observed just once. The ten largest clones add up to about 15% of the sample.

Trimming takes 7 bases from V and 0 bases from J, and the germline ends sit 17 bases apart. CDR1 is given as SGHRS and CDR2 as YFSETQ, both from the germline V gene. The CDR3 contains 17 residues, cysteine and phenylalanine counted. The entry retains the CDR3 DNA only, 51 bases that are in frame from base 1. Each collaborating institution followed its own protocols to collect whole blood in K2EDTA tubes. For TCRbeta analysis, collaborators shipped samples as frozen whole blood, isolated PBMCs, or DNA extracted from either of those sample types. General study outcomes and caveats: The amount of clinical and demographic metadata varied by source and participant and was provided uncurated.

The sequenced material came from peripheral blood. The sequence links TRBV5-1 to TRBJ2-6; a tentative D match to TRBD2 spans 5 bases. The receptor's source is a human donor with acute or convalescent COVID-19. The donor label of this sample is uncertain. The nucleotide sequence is TGCGCCAGCCTATCAGGAGGCAGCCTCTCTGGGGCCAACGTCCTGACTTTC. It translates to CASLSGGSLSGANVLTF.